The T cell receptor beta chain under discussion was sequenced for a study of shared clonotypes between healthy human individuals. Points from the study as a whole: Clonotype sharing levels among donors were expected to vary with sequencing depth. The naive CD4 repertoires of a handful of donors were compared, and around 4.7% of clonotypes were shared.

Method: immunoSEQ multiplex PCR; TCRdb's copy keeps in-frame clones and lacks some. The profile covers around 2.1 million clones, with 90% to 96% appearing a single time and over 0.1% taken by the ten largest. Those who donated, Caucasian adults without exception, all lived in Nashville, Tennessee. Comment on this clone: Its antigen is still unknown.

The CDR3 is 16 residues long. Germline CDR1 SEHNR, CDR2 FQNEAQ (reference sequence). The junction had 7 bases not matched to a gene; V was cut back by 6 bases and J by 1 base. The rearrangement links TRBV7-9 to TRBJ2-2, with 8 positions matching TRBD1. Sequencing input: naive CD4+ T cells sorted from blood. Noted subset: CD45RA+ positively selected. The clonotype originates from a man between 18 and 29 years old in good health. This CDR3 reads CASSSTGTGNTGELFF. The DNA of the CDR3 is TGTGCCAGCAGTTCTACCGGGACAGGGAACACCGGGGAGCTGTTTTTT.